This is a list of T cell receptor beta chains from one sample in a study of blood T cell repertoires in COVID-19. Profiled with immunoSEQ multiplex PCR; TCRdb holds only in-frame clones, not every one. This sample yields 100,000 or so clones, of which around 86% are seen a single time; roughly 4.2% belongs to the top ten. Material: peripheral blood. The receptors here all came from a man aged 50 to 59 with acute or convalescent COVID-19. CDR3s include the opening cysteine and the closing phenylalanine or tryptophan. A D gene is named only where the DNA matches it firmly.

v_call	j_call	d_call	cdr3_aa
TRBV5-6	TRBJ1-6	-	CASSFYIGRGNSPLHF
TRBV18	TRBJ1-2	TRBD1	CASSPPTGNGYTF
TRBV5-1	TRBJ1-6	TRBD1	CASSFKYRGKDSPLHF
TRBV3-1/TRBV3-2	TRBJ2-1	TRBD2	CASSQDLSGRGYNEQFF
TRBV6-1	TRBJ1-2	-	CASSDSQGGGYTF
TRBV7-9	TRBJ2-3	-	CASSSRGGRTDTQYF
TRBV7-9	TRBJ2-7	-	CASSFGGANSYEQYF
TRBV7-9	TRBJ1-6	TRBD1	CASSGRQGRNSPLHF
TRBV30	TRBJ2-2	TRBD2	CAWRVAGVNTGELFF
TRBV12-5	TRBJ1-1	-	CASGEKGGVTEAFF
TRBV5-4	TRBJ2-7	-	CASSRDIYEQYF
TRBV6-6	TRBJ2-5	TRBD1	CASSRPQTTGVETQYF
TRBV2	TRBJ2-1	TRBD2	CASRVTSGRGNEQFF
TRBV3-1/TRBV3-2	TRBJ1-1	-	CASSRGLNTEAFF
TRBV10-1	TRBJ1-1	TRBD1	CASIGTGAPNTEAFF
TRBV5-1	TRBJ2-1	TRBD2	CASSLWLAGGLYNEQFF
TRBV7-7	TRBJ2-1	TRBD2	CASSTGTSGSPDEQFF
TRBV25-1	TRBJ2-3	-	CASSVNPGARVTDTQYF
TRBV7-9	TRBJ1-4	TRBD1	CASSKEGQGVANEKLFF
TRBV6-1	TRBJ1-2	-	CASSDGQGGPDGYTF
TRBV9	TRBJ2-2	TRBD1	CASSVKGTGNTGELFF
TRBV12-5	TRBJ2-5	TRBD2	CASGLARLAGGQETQYF
TRBV7-8	TRBJ1-5	-	CASSFEGNQPQHF
TRBV10-3	TRBJ2-3	-	CAISGRDRSGPQYF
TRBV6-1	TRBJ1-5	-	CASSDAGASQHF
TRBV15	TRBJ2-3	TRBD1	CATSTGQGADTQYF
TRBV9	TRBJ1-4	TRBD1	CASSTGTGGAGEKLFF
TRBV30	TRBJ2-3	-	CAWRWKGDPDTQYF
TRBV7-9	TRBJ1-6	-	CASTRDNSPLHF
TRBV5-6	TRBJ1-4	-	CASRPTGPNEKLFF
TRBV19	TRBJ2-7	-	CASSMGPEYAYEQYF
TRBV5-1	TRBJ1-1	-	CASSLTGVNEAFF
TRBV9	TRBJ2-7	-	CASSFGGDSAYEQYF